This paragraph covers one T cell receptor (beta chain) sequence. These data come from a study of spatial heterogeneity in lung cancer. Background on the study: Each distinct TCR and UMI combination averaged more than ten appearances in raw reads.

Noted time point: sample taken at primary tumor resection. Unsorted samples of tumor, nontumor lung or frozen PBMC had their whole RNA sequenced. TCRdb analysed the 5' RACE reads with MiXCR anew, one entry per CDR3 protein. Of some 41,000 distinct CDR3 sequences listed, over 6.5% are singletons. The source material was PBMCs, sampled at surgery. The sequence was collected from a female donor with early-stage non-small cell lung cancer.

CDR3 sequence: CASSLAPGTGGNTEAFF. In DNA form, the CDR3 reads TGTGCCAGCAGCTTAGCCCCCGGGACAGGGGGGAACACTGAAGCTTTCTTT. The V gene is TRBV7-8, the J gene TRBJ1-1, with 11 bases fitting TRBD1. With 0 bases clipped from V and 1 base from J, the junction kept 4 bases outside the gene matches. There are 17 residues in the CDR3. Germline lookup yields CDR1 SGHVS and CDR2 FQNEAQ.